Shown below are 5 T cell receptor beta chains from a single sample sequenced in a study of cytomegalovirus exposure and HLA in healthy donors. 60 Vbeta and 13 Jbeta primers were used in PCR. The table came from immunoSEQ multiplex PCR; TCRdb's copy has only in-frame clones and leaves some out. The sample lists about 180,000 clones; about four fifths were seen once. The specimen sequenced was PBMCs. The source is a male donor in good health and CMV-seronegative.

This chain uses TRBV6-1 with TRBJ1-1; the match to TRBD1 covers 7 bases. This CDR3 is 14 amino acids long. In germline, CDR1 is MNHNS, CDR2 SASEGT. The trim removed 4 bases at V and 4 bases at J, leaving 6 bases unmatched. The CDR3 loop reads CASSVDRVITEAFF. The CDR3 bases are TGTGCCAGCAGTGTTGACAGGGTGATCACTGAAGCTTTCTTT.

This chain joins TRBV27 and TRBJ2-7; 8 nucleotides align to TRBD1. J was trimmed by 2 bases and V by 3 bases; bases with no gene match: 9. CDR3 length: 16 amino acids. Germline-derived CDR1 and CDR2 are MNHEY and SMNVEV (reference sequence). The CDR3 sequence is CASSLVQGASPYEQYF. The CDR3 region has the DNA TGTGCCAGCAGTTTGGTTCAGGGGGCGTCCCCCTACGAGCAGTACTTC.

The chain is built from TRBV28 and TRBJ2-7; D unclear. Trimming left V 3 bases short and J 6 bases short, with 12 bases between. CDR1 is MDHEN and CDR2 is SYDVKM in the germline V gene. The CDR3 contains 13 residues. CDR3 in DNA: TGTGCCAGCAGTTTCCCGGTCGCACCCGAGCAGTACTTC. Its protein product is CASSFPVAPEQYF.

The rearrangement joins TRBV29-1 to TRBJ1-1; TRBD1 might be the D (6 bases). The CDR3 consists of 17 residues. The germline CDR1 and CDR2 sequences are SQVTM and ANQGSEA. V was trimmed by 2 bases and J by 0 bases, leaving 19 bases between them. CDR3 coding DNA: TGCAGCGTTGAAACCCCTTTTGGGGGCGATGTGAACACTGAAGCTTTCTTT. Translation gives CSVETPFGGDVNTEAFF.

This rearrangement joins TRBV4-1 to TRBJ1-5; 7 bases map to TRBD1. The CDR3 has 17 amino acids. Germline values: CDR1 MGHRA, CDR2 YSYEKL. J was trimmed by 0 bases and V by 4 bases; bases with no gene match: 9. The CDR3 sequence: CASSLLPGGTSNQPQHF. DNA of the CDR3: TGCGCCAGCAGCCTCTTGCCAGGGGGGACTAGCAATCAGCCCCAGCATTTT.